These T cell receptor beta chains were read from a single sample in a study of T cells and copy number aberrations in small-cell lung cancer. This table comes from immunoSEQ multiplex PCR, and its TCRdb copy is limited to in-frame clones, with some not included. The top ten hold more than 4% of the sample, which has about 2,000 clones, 70% to 85% seen once. The sample consisted of normal tissue next to the tumor. These receptors were collected from a man aged 50-60 years with small cell lung cancer. The CDR3 runs from the conserved cysteine through the conserved F or W. Fields, in order: D gene, clone size, V gene, J gene, CDR3 DNA, CDR3 protein. A D gene is named only where the DNA matches it firmly. Rows may omit the clone size; those that give it use once, few, many or a size class.

d_call: NA; clone_size: NA; v_call: TRBV5-1; j_call: TRBJ2-4; cdr3_nt: TGCGCCAGCAGCTTTGGATCGGGCAAAAACATTCAGTACTTC; cdr3_aa: CASSFGSGKNIQYF
d_call: TRBD1; clone_size: NA; v_call: TRBV6-9; j_call: TRBJ2-7; cdr3_nt: TGTGCCAGCAGTTACATTTTAGGGGGAATCCCGGGACAGGGGTCCTACGAGCAGTACTTC; cdr3_aa: CASSYILGGIPGQGSYEQYF
d_call: NA; clone_size: NA; v_call: TRBV28; j_call: TRBJ1-4; cdr3_nt: TGTGCCAGCATCGGGGGAACTAATGAAAAACTGTTTTTT; cdr3_aa: CASIGGTNEKLFF
d_call: NA; clone_size: few; v_call: TRBV19; j_call: TRBJ2-7; cdr3_nt: TGTGCCAGTAGTCCGATGCAGGGAGGAGAGCAGTACTTC; cdr3_aa: CASSPMQGGEQYF
d_call: NA; clone_size: NA; v_call: TRBV13; j_call: TRBJ2-7; cdr3_nt: TGTGCCAGCAGCTCGAGACAGCGAACCTTTAGCTCCTACGAGCAGTACTTC; cdr3_aa: CASSSRQRTFSSYEQYF
d_call: TRBD2; clone_size: NA; v_call: TRBV5-1; j_call: TRBJ2-3; cdr3_nt: TGCGCCAGCAGCTTGGAAGGTGGCGCGGGAGGGCCTGCAGATACGCAGTATTTT; cdr3_aa: CASSLEGGAGGPADTQYF
d_call: TRBD2; clone_size: NA; v_call: TRBV9; j_call: TRBJ2-2; cdr3_nt: TGTGCCAGCAGCGTAGTTAGCGGGAGGGCCGGGGAGCTGTTTTTT; cdr3_aa: CASSVVSGRAGELFF
d_call: NA; clone_size: NA; v_call: TRBV28; j_call: TRBJ1-2; cdr3_nt: TGTGCCAGCAGTGACGACGTCTATGGCTACACCTTC; cdr3_aa: CASSDDVYGYTF
d_call: TRBD1; clone_size: few; v_call: TRBV7-9; j_call: TRBJ2-5; cdr3_nt: TGTGCCAGCAGAGTCTCGACAGGGATAGAGACCCAGTACTTC; cdr3_aa: CASRVSTGIETQYF
d_call: NA; clone_size: NA; v_call: TRBV5-1; j_call: TRBJ2-3; cdr3_nt: TGCGCCAGCAGCTTGGTAGGTGTTGCCTCCACAGATACGCAGTATTTT; cdr3_aa: CASSLVGVASTDTQYF
d_call: TRBD1; clone_size: NA; v_call: TRBV7-6; j_call: TRBJ2-7; cdr3_nt: TGTGCCAGCAGCACGTCGACAGGGGTGGCCTACGAGCAGTACTTC; cdr3_aa: CASSTSTGVAYEQYF
d_call: NA; clone_size: NA; v_call: TRBV6-4; j_call: TRBJ2-2; cdr3_nt: TGTGCCAGCAGTGTAACTAGCACCGGGGAGCTGTTTTTT; cdr3_aa: CASSVTSTGELFF
d_call: NA; clone_size: NA; v_call: TRBV19; j_call: TRBJ2-1; cdr3_nt: TGTGCCAGCCAACAGGACACGGTTGAGCAGTTCTTC; cdr3_aa: CASQQDTVEQFF
d_call: NA; clone_size: NA; v_call: TRBV5-4; j_call: TRBJ1-1; cdr3_nt: TGTGCCAGCAGCCAAATAGAGCGGGGGAGTCGAGCTTTCTTT; cdr3_aa: CASSQIERGSRAFF
d_call: TRBD1; clone_size: once; v_call: TRBV10-2; j_call: TRBJ2-7; cdr3_nt: TGCGCCAGCAGTGAAACAGGGGGCAACGAGCAGTACTTC; cdr3_aa: CASSETGGNEQYF
d_call: TRBD1; clone_size: once; v_call: TRBV28; j_call: TRBJ1-1; cdr3_nt: TGTGCCAGCAGCGATCAGGGGGCAAGCAAGAGAGCTTTCTTT; cdr3_aa: CASSDQGASKRAFF
d_call: TRBD1; clone_size: NA; v_call: TRBV29-1; j_call: TRBJ2-7; cdr3_nt: TGCAGCGTTGAAGATGGGGACAGGGGGGACGAGCAGTACTTC; cdr3_aa: CSVEDGDRGDEQYF
d_call: NA; clone_size: once; v_call: TRBV11-2; j_call: TRBJ1-1; cdr3_nt: TGTGCCAGCAGCTTAGATAGGCAGGAAGCTTTCTTT; cdr3_aa: CASSLDRQEAFF
d_call: TRBD1; clone_size: NA; v_call: TRBV12-5; j_call: TRBJ2-5; cdr3_nt: TGTGCTAGTGGGGACAGGGGCGAAGAGACCCAGTACTTC; cdr3_aa: CASGDRGEETQYF
d_call: NA; clone_size: NA; v_call: TRBV27; j_call: TRBJ2-5; cdr3_nt: TGTGCCAGCAGTTCCCCGGGACGGAAAGAGACCCAGTACTTC; cdr3_aa: CASSSPGRKETQYF
d_call: TRBD1; clone_size: few; v_call: TRBV28; j_call: TRBJ2-5; cdr3_nt: TGTGCCAGCAGTTTCCGGGACAGGGGGAGGTGGGAGACCCAGTACTTC; cdr3_aa: CASSFRDRGRWETQYF
d_call: NA; clone_size: NA; v_call: TRBV28; j_call: TRBJ2-1; cdr3_nt: TGTGCCAGCAGTTACAGGGGTCGCGGGAGTCCACTAATTCCGTTCTTC; cdr3_aa: CASSYRGRGSPLIPFF
d_call: TRBD2; clone_size: few; v_call: TRBV7-8; j_call: TRBJ2-2; cdr3_nt: TGTGCCAGCAGCTTGACTAGCGGGATCACCGGGGAGCTGTTTTTT; cdr3_aa: CASSLTSGITGELFF
d_call: TRBD2; clone_size: NA; v_call: TRBV11-2; j_call: TRBJ2-7; cdr3_nt: TGTGCCAGCAGCAGACGGACTAGCAATCCCTACGAGCAGTACTTC; cdr3_aa: CASSRRTSNPYEQYF
d_call: TRBD2; clone_size: NA; v_call: TRBV6-5; j_call: TRBJ2-1; cdr3_nt: TGTGCCAGCAGTGGGACTAGCATGAATGAGCAGTTCTTC; cdr3_aa: CASSGTSMNEQFF
d_call: TRBD2; clone_size: NA; v_call: TRBV6-5; j_call: TRBJ2-7; cdr3_nt: TGTGCCAGCAGTTACTTGGCGGGAGGCGAGCAGTACTTC; cdr3_aa: CASSYLAGGEQYF
d_call: NA; clone_size: NA; v_call: TRBV25-1; j_call: TRBJ2-5; cdr3_nt: TGTGCCAGCAGTGAGGGTAGCGAGGTAGAGACCCAGTACTTC; cdr3_aa: CASSEGSEVETQYF
d_call: NA; clone_size: NA; v_call: TRBV7-2; j_call: TRBJ2-4; cdr3_nt: TGTGCCAGCAGCTTAGATCCACGGGGGAGCCTAGCCAAAAACATTCAGTACTTC; cdr3_aa: CASSLDPRGSLAKNIQYF
d_call: NA; clone_size: NA; v_call: TRBV9; j_call: TRBJ2-3; cdr3_nt: TGTGCCAGCAGCGTAGAACAGGCCACAGATACGCAGTATTTT; cdr3_aa: CASSVEQATDTQYF
d_call: NA; clone_size: NA; v_call: TRBV11-2; j_call: TRBJ1-4; cdr3_nt: TGTGCCAGCAGCTGTCAAAACGGGGACTGCCTCATTAATGAAAAACTGTTTTTT; cdr3_aa: CASSCQNGDCLINEKLFF
d_call: TRBD2; clone_size: NA; v_call: TRBV4-1; j_call: TRBJ2-3; cdr3_nt: TGCGCCAGCAGCCAAGAACCCGGGAGGGCCGGAGATACGCAGTATTTT; cdr3_aa: CASSQEPGRAGDTQYF
d_call: NA; clone_size: NA; v_call: TRBV30; j_call: TRBJ1-4; cdr3_nt: TGTGCCTGGGGGGGACTATCAGAAAAACTGTTTTTT; cdr3_aa: CAWGGLSEKLFF
d_call: NA; clone_size: few; v_call: TRBV29-1; j_call: TRBJ1-1; cdr3_nt: TGCAGCGTTGGCCAGGGGAGGGTGAACACTGAAGCTTTCTTT; cdr3_aa: CSVGQGRVNTEAFF
d_call: NA; clone_size: NA; v_call: TRBV5-4; j_call: TRBJ1-4; cdr3_nt: TGTGCCAGCAGCTTCGGGTCGAGGGGCCCGGATGAAAAACTGTTTTTT; cdr3_aa: CASSFGSRGPDEKLFF
d_call: NA; clone_size: NA; v_call: TRBV18; j_call: TRBJ2-5; cdr3_nt: TGTGCCAGCTCACCACCCCGGGTAGAGACCCAGTACTTC; cdr3_aa: CASSPPRVETQYF
d_call: NA; clone_size: NA; v_call: TRBV19; j_call: TRBJ1-2; cdr3_nt: TGTGCCAGTAGTCTGGCACAGAACTATGGCTACACCTTC; cdr3_aa: CASSLAQNYGYTF
d_call: NA; clone_size: NA; v_call: TRBV7-8; j_call: TRBJ2-3; cdr3_nt: TGTGCCAGCAGCCCTAATACAGGGTTCACAGATACGCAGTATTTT; cdr3_aa: CASSPNTGFTDTQYF
d_call: NA; clone_size: NA; v_call: TRBV14; j_call: TRBJ1-3; cdr3_nt: TGTGCCAGCAGCCAAATCAACAATCCTTCTGGAAACACCATATATTTT; cdr3_aa: CASSQINNPSGNTIYF
d_call: NA; clone_size: NA; v_call: TRBV6-5; j_call: TRBJ2-2; cdr3_nt: TGTGCCAGCAGACAGGGGAACACCGGGGAGCTGTTTTTT; cdr3_aa: CASRQGNTGELFF
d_call: NA; clone_size: few; v_call: TRBV10-3; j_call: TRBJ2-3; cdr3_nt: TGTGCCATCAGTGAAAACTTGCCAGATACGCAGTATTTT; cdr3_aa: CAISENLPDTQYF
d_call: TRBD2; clone_size: few; v_call: TRBV19; j_call: TRBJ2-1; cdr3_nt: TGTGCCAGTAGTATGGGGACTAGCGGGAGTCAGTTCTTC; cdr3_aa: CASSMGTSGSQFF
d_call: NA; clone_size: few; v_call: TRBV5-1; j_call: TRBJ1-5; cdr3_nt: TGCGCCAGCAGCTTGGTAGGGACACCGTTAGGCAATCAGCCCCAGCATTTT; cdr3_aa: CASSLVGTPLGNQPQHF
d_call: NA; clone_size: NA; v_call: TRBV5-4; j_call: TRBJ1-1; cdr3_nt: TGTGCCAGCAGCTTGGACCAGTTAGAGGCTTTCTTT; cdr3_aa: CASSLDQLEAFF
d_call: TRBD2; clone_size: NA; v_call: TRBV9; j_call: TRBJ2-3; cdr3_nt: TGTGCCAGCAGCGTAGACGCGGGAGAAATCACAGATACGCAGTATTTT; cdr3_aa: CASSVDAGEITDTQYF
d_call: TRBD1; clone_size: NA; v_call: TRBV5-1; j_call: TRBJ2-7; cdr3_nt: TGCGCCAGCGGAGGGACAGGGGTTTACGAGCAGTACTTC; cdr3_aa: CASGGTGVYEQYF
d_call: NA; clone_size: NA; v_call: TRBV5-6; j_call: TRBJ1-1; cdr3_nt: TGTGCCAGCAACCGCAAAGTCGACAAGGGGGCTTTCTTT; cdr3_aa: CASNRKVDKGAFF
d_call: TRBD1; clone_size: NA; v_call: TRBV7-9; j_call: TRBJ1-3; cdr3_nt: TGTGCCAGCAGCTCACCGACAGGGACAGGAAACACCATATATTTT; cdr3_aa: CASSSPTGTGNTIYF
d_call: TRBD2; clone_size: NA; v_call: TRBV7-9; j_call: TRBJ2-3; cdr3_nt: TGTGCCAGCAGCTTAGGAGCGGGAGAGGGAGATACGCAGTATTTT; cdr3_aa: CASSLGAGEGDTQYF
d_call: TRBD1; clone_size: NA; v_call: TRBV28; j_call: TRBJ2-2; cdr3_nt: TGTGCCAGCAGTTTATTTTCAGGGGGAGCCGGGGAGCTGTTTTTT; cdr3_aa: CASSLFSGGAGELFF
d_call: NA; clone_size: NA; v_call: TRBV2; j_call: TRBJ1-1; cdr3_nt: TGTGCCAGCAGTGTTGACCGGGACCAGCCTAGGACTGAAGCTTTCTTT; cdr3_aa: CASSVDRDQPRTEAFF
d_call: NA; clone_size: few; v_call: TRBV19; j_call: TRBJ2-1; cdr3_nt: TGTGCCAGTAGTATACGGCGGGATAGAGGGAATGAGCAGTTCTTC; cdr3_aa: CASSIRRDRGNEQFF
d_call: TRBD2; clone_size: few; v_call: TRBV27; j_call: TRBJ2-7; cdr3_nt: TGTGCCAGCAGTTCATTCCTTAGCGGGAGGTACGAGCAGTACTTC; cdr3_aa: CASSSFLSGRYEQYF
d_call: NA; clone_size: NA; v_call: TRBV19; j_call: TRBJ1-2; cdr3_nt: TGTGCCAGTAGTATGACAGTCACCTATGGCTACACCTTC; cdr3_aa: CASSMTVTYGYTF